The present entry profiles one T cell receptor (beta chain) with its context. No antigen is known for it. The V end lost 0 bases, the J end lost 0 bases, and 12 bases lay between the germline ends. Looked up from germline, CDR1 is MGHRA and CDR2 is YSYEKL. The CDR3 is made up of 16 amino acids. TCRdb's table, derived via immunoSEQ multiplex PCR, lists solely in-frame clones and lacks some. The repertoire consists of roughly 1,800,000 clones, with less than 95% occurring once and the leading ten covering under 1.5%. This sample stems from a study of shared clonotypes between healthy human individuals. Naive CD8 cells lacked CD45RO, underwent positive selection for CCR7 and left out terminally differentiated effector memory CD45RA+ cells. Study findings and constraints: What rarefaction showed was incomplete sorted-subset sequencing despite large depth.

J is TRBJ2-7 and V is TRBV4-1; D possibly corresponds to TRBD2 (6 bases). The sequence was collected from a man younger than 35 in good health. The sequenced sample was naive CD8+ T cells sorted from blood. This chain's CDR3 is CASSQDSGVISYEQYF. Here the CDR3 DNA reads TGCGCCAGCAGCCAAGATTCGGGAGTCATCTCCTACGAGCAGTACTTC.